This T cell receptor beta chain was captured by sequencing in a study of blood T cell repertoires in COVID-19. Study-level information: Sites in the United States, Italy and Spain provided acute and convalescent COVID-19 samples. T cells, B-cell-depleted T cells, or PBMCs provided the cDNA or gDNA that served as material.

In the original workflow: Estimation of nucleated cell counts relied on the amplification of reference gene primers. Assay used: immunoSEQ multiplex PCR; TCRdb lists only in-frame clones, some missing. That table furnishes V, J and clone size, whereas the DNA furnished D and trimming. The sample consists of approximately 40,000 clones, 80% to 95% of them appearing once. The source is an elderly woman with acute or convalescent COVID-19. Sequenced sample: peripheral blood.

The CDR3 here is CASSLGEGTYGYTF. In DNA, the CDR3 is TGTGCCAGCAGCTTGGGGGAGGGGACGTATGGCTACACCTTC. The chain has TRBV5-6 and TRBJ1-2, with D perhaps TRBD1 (5 bases). CDR1 and CDR2 from the germline V gene are SGHDT and YYEEEE. The length of the CDR3 is 14 residues. V lost 0 bases to trimming and J lost 5 bases, with 11 bases between them.